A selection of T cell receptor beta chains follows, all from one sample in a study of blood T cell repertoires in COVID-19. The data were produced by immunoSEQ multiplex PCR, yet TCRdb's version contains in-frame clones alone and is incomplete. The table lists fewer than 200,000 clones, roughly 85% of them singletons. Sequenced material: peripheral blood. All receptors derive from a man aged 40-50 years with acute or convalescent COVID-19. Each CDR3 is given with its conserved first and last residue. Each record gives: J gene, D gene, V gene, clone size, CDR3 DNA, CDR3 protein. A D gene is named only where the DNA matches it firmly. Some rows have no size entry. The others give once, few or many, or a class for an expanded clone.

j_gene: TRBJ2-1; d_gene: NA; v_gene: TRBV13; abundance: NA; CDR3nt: TGTGCCAGCAGCTTTGCGGGTAGCTCCTACAATGAGCAGTTCTTC; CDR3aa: CASSFAGSSYNEQFF
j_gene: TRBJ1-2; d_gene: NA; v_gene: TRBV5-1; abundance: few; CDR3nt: TGCGCCAGCAGTCAAGACACCTATAACTATGGCTACACCTTC; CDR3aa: CASSQDTYNYGYTF
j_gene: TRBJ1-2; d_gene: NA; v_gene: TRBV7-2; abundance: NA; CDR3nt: TGTGCCAGCACCGATACGACAGCTTTTAACTATGGCTACACCTTC; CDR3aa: CASTDTTAFNYGYTF
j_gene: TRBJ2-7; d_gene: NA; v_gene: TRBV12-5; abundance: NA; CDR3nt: TGTGCTAGTGGTTTTGGGGGGGCAAACGAGCAGTACTTC; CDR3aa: CASGFGGANEQYF
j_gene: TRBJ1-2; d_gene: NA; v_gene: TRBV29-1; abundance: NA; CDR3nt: TGCAGCGTTGTCGGAGGGGCTAACTCTAACTATGGCTACACCTTC; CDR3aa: CSVVGGANSNYGYTF
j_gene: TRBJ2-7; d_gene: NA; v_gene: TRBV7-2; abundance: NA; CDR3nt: TGTGCCAGCAGCTTAGCCACAGGGCTCTCCTACGAGCAGTACTTC; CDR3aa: CASSLATGLSYEQYF
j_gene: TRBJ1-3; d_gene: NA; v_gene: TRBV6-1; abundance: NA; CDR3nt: TGTGCCAGCAGCCTTGGTACAGCTGGAAACACCATATATTTT; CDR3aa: CASSLGTAGNTIYF
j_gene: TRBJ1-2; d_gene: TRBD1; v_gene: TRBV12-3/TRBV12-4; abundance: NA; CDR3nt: TGTGCCAGCAGTCACGGACAGGGCTATGGCTACACCTTC; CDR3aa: CASSHGQGYGYTF
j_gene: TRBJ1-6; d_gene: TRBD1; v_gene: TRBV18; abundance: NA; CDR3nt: TGTGCCAGCTCACCAGCGGCAGGGGGTAATTCACCCCTCCACTTT; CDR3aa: CASSPAAGGNSPLHF
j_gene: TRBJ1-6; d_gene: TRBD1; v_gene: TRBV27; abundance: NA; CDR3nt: TGTGCCAGCAGTACCGAACAGGGGGATTTTTTTTCACCCCTCCACTTT; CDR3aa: CASSTEQGDFFSPLHF
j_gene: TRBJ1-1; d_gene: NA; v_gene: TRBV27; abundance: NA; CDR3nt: TGTGCCAGCAGTGCAGAAAGGGCGGGGGGCCACACTGAAGCTTTCTTT; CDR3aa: CASSAERAGGHTEAFF
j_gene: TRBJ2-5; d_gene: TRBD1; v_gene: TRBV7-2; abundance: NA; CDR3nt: TGTGCCAGCAGCCCCAGGACAGGGGAGACCCAGTACTTC; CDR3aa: CASSPRTGETQYF
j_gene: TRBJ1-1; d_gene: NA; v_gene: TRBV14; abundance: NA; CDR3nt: TGTGCCAGCAGCCAATCAGGGAGGGCTGAAGCTTTCTTT; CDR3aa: CASSQSGRAEAFF
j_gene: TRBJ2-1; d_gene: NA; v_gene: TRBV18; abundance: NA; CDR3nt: TGTGCCAGCTCATACAACAGGGCACCCAATGAGCAGTTCTTC; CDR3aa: CASSYNRAPNEQFF
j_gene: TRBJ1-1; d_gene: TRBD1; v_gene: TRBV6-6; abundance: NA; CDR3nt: TGTGCCAGCAGTACTATAACAGGGGGTGAAGCTTTCTTT; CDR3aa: CASSTITGGEAFF
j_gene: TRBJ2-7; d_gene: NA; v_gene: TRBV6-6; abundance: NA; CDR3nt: TGTGCCAGCAGATACGGGACAACCTACGAGCAGTACTTC; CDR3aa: CASRYGTTYEQYF
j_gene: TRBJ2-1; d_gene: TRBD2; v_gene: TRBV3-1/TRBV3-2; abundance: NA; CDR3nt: TGTGCCAGCAGCCAAAGCGGGGGGAGGGCCAATGAGCAGTTCTTC; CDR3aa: CASSQSGGRANEQFF
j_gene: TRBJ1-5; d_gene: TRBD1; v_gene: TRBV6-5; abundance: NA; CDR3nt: TGTGCCACCTCCCCGGACAGGGCCAATCAGCCCCAGCATTTT; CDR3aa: CATSPDRANQPQHF
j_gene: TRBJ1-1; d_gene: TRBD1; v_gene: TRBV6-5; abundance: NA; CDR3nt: TGTGCCAGCCTTGACAGGGGAATCACTGAAGCTTTCTTT; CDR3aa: CASLDRGITEAFF
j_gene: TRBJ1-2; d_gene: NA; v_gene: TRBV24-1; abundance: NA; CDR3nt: TGTGCCATCCAGGACAGCTATCTCTATGGCTACACCTTC; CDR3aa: CAIQDSYLYGYTF
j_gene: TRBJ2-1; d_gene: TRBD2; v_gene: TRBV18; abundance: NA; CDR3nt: TGTGCCAGCTCCCCGGGAGGGAAAGGCAATGAGCAGTTCTTC; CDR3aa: CASSPGGKGNEQFF
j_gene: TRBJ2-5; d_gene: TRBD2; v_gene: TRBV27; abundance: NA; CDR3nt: TGTGCCAGCAGTCTTAGCGGGGGGCAGGTAGAGACCCAGTACTTC; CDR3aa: CASSLSGGQVETQYF
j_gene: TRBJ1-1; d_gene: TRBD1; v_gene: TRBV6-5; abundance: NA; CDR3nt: TGTGCCAGCAGAATACGACAGGGATTGAACACTGAAGCTTTCTTT; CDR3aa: CASRIRQGLNTEAFF
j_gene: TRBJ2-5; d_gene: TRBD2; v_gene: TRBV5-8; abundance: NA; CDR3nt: TGTGCCAGCAGCTTAGCGGGGGGACCACAAGAGACCCAGTACTTC; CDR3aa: CASSLAGGPQETQYF
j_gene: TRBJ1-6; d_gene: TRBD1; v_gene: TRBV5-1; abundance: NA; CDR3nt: TGCGCCAGCTACACGGGGACAGGGGAAAATTCACCCCTCCACTTT; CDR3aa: CASYTGTGENSPLHF
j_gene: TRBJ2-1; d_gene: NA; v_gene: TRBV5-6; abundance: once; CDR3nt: TGTGCCAGCACCTCAGCGACCCGGCCTCAGATGGACAATGAGCAGTTCTTC; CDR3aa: CASTSATRPQMDNEQFF
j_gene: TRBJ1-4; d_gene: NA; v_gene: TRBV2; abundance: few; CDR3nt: TGTGCCAGCAGAGGGGCAGGGTTAGAAAAACTGTTTTTT; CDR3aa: CASRGAGLEKLFF
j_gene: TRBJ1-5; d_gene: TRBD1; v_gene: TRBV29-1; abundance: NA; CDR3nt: TGCAGCGGACCAGGACAGGGGGCTGAGAGCAATCAGCCCCAGCATTTT; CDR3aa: CSGPGQGAESNQPQHF
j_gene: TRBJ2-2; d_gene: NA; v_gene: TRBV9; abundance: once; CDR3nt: TGTGCCAGCAGCGTAGCCGGCAGGTCAACCGGGGAGCTGTTTTTT; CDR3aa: CASSVAGRSTGELFF
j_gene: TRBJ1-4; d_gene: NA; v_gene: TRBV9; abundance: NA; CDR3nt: TGTGCCAGCAGCCCGGCAGGGAATGAAAAACTGTTTTTT; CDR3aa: CASSPAGNEKLFF
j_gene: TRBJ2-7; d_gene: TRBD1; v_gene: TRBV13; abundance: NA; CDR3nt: TGTGCCAGCAGCCTGAGACAGGGATCCTCCTACGAGCAGTACTTC; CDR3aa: CASSLRQGSSYEQYF